The 13 T cell receptor beta chains below come from one sample, sequenced in a study of blood T cell repertoires in COVID-19. TCRdb keeps only in-frame clones here, not all; method: immunoSEQ multiplex PCR. The data hold a few hundred thousand clones, with about 80% observed a single time. Sequenced input: peripheral blood. The source of these receptors is a woman in her 30s who had recovered from COVID-19.

V is TRBV28 and J is TRBJ2-2; 7 bases line up with TRBD2. Germline values: CDR1 MDHEN, CDR2 SYDVKM. V lost 3 bases and J lost 7; bases outside the gene matches: 23. The CDR3 is made up of 20 amino acids. The CDR3 DNA follows: TGTGCCAGCAGTTTTCCCTTTAGAGGCGGAGCGGGATTTGGTGGCGGGGAGCTGTTTTTT. It translates to CASSFPFRGGAGFGGGELFF. The full variable domain, its missing parts supplied by reference TRBV28 and TRBJ2-2, is DVKVTQSSRYLVKRTGEKVFLECVQDMDHENMFWYRQDPGLGLRLIYFSYDVKMKEKGDIPEGYSVSREKKERFSLILESASTNQTSMYLCASSFPFRGGAGFGGGELFFGEGSRLTVL.

V is TRBV28 and J is TRBJ2-1, with TRBD2 identical over 10 bases. The germline CDR1 and CDR2 sequences are MDHEN and SYDVKM. The CDR3 contains 15 residues. The ends lost 5 bases at V and 7 bases at J; junction bases unmatched: 8. The CDR3 bases are TGTGCCAGCAGTCCTCTGGGACTAGCGACAAATGAGCAGTTCTTC. The encoded protein is CASSPLGLATNEQFF.

This clone was seen only a few times. This rearrangement joins TRBV28 to TRBJ2-3; TRBD2 matches at 7 bases. CDR1 and CDR2 from the germline V gene are MDHEN and SYDVKM. This CDR3 spans 15 amino acids. After removal of 6 bases from V and 0 bases from J, the junction contained 6 bases not matched to a gene. CDR3 nucleotide sequence: TGTGCCAGCAGCCCCCTCGGGGGGAGCACAGATACGCAGTATTTT. Amino acid sequence: CASSPLGGSTDTQYF.

The chain combines TRBV12-5 with TRBJ1-3; a possible D gene is TRBD1 (6 bases). In germline, CDR1 is LGHNT, CDR2 FRNRAP. The CDR3 has 18 amino acids. Trimming stripped 0 bases from V and 0 bases from J, with 15 bases between. The CDR3 DNA sequence: TGTGCTAGTGGTTTGGTAGAGGGCAGGACAGACTCTGGAAACACCATATATTTT. This gives the protein CASGLVEGRTDSGNTIYF. Looking up the rest from reference TRBV12-5 and TRBJ1-3 gives the full variable domain: DARVTQTPRHKVTEMGQEVTMRCQPILGHNTVFWYRQTMMQGLELLAYFRNRAPLDDSGMPKDRFSAEMPDATLATLKIQPSEPRDSAVYFCASGLVEGRTDSGNTIYFGEGSWLTVV.

The chain joins TRBV19 to TRBJ2-1, with TRBD2 as a possible D gene (6 bases). The V end lost 1 base, the J end lost 6 bases, and 16 bases lay between the germline ends. Germline-derived CDR1 and CDR2 are LNHDA and SQIVND (reference sequence). The CDR3 extends over 16 amino acids. The CDR3 region has the DNA TGTGCCAGTAGTATAGTCCGGTTCCCCGGGGGCAATGAGCAGTTCTTC. It codes for CASSIVRFPGGNEQFF.

This clone came up a few times. The chain has TRBV2 and TRBJ2-7; D may be TRBD1 (5 bases). The CDR3 is made up of 12 amino acids. The germline CDR1 and CDR2 sequences are SNHLY and FYNNEI. Trimming shortened V by 4 bases and J by 3 bases, and 7 bases separated the two germline ends. As DNA, the CDR3 is TGTGCCAGCAGTGGAGACAGCTACGAGCAGTACTTC. Its protein product is CASSGDSYEQYF.

The rearrangement joins TRBV28 to TRBJ2-5; 13 bases align to TRBD2. Germline CDR1 is MDHEN and CDR2 is SYDVKM. The CDR3 is made up of 16 amino acids. With 5 bases clipped from V and 4 bases from J, the junction kept 7 bases outside the gene matches. CDR3 nucleotides: TGTGCCAGCAGTCAGACTAGCGGGGGGTTGTCAGAGACCCAGTACTTC. The encoded protein is CASSQTSGGLSETQYF.

In this sample, this clone turned up once. The rearrangement joins TRBV19 to TRBJ1-1; 7 bases match TRBD1. V was pared by 1 base and J by 6 bases, with 20 bases of the junction left unmatched. The CDR3 length is 19 residues. Per germline, CDR1 LNHDA and CDR2 SQIVND (reference sequence). The CDR3, as DNA: TGTGCCAGTAGTATAGGGCGGGAATTGAACAGGGGTCCTTATTCTGAAGCTTTCTTT. Its translation is CASSIGRELNRGPYSEAFF.

V usage is TRBV28 and J usage is TRBJ1-2; D possibly corresponds to TRBD1 (6 bases). The CDR3 runs to 13 residues. Per the germline V gene, CDR1 is MDHEN and CDR2 is SYDVKM. V lost 6 bases, J lost 5 bases, and 13 bases lay in between. DNA for the CDR3: TGTGCCAGCAGGCCGGGACACTTATATGGCTACACCTTC. The encoded protein is CASRPGHLYGYTF.

The chain couples TRBV3-1 (or the pseudogene TRBV3-2) to TRBJ1-1; the D gene is possibly TRBD1 (6 bases). V lost 4 bases and J 11 bases, leaving 14 bases between the germline ends. The CDR3 has 12 residues. The V gene's germline CDR1 is LGHDT and CDR2 YNNKEL (reference sequence). As DNA, the CDR3 is TGTGCCAGCAGCCTTGCAGGGGCACGGGCTTTCTTT. As protein: CASSLAGARAFF.

The rearrangement uses TRBV28 and TRBJ1-5, with D maybe TRBD1 (5 bases). CDR1 is MDHEN, CDR2 SYDVKM, per germline. V dropped 1 base and J dropped 2 bases, with 9 bases sitting between them. The CDR3 has 15 amino acids. The CDR3 region is CASSLFIQGNQPQHF. CDR3 bases: TGTGCCAGCAGTTTATTCATACAGGGCAATCAGCCCCAGCATTTT.

This clone was recorded a few times. The chain uses TRBV7-9 and TRBJ1-2; 12 bases fit TRBD1. CDR3 length: 16 amino acids. J was trimmed by 7 bases and V by 4 bases; bases with no gene match: 10. Germline CDR1 reads SEHNR; CDR2 reads FQNEAQ (reference sequence). The CDR3: CASSSGTGGAEGGYTF. CDR3 in DNA: TGTGCCAGCAGCTCCGGGACAGGGGGCGCGGAGGGTGGCTACACCTTC.

The chain links TRBV5-1 to TRBJ1-5; 9 bases match TRBD1. Unmatched junction bases numbered 8, after V lost 4 bases and J lost 3 bases. The CDR3 is made up of 16 amino acids. CDR1 SGHRS and CDR2 YFSETQ come from the germline V gene. The CDR3 reads CASSVVRDRDNQPQHF. Here the CDR3 DNA reads TGCGCCAGCAGCGTAGTCCGGGACAGGGACAATCAGCCCCAGCATTTT.